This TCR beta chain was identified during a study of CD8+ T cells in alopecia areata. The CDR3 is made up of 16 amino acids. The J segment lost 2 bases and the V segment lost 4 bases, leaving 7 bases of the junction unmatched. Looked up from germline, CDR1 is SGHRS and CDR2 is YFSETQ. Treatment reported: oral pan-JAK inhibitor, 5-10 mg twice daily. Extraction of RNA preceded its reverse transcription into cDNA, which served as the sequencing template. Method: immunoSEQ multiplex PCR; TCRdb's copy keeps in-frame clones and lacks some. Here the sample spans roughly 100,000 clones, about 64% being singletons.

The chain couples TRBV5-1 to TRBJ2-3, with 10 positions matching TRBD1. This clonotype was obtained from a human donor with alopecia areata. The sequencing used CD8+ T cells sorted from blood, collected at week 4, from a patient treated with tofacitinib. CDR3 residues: CASSAGTGDLTDTQYF. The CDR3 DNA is TGCGCCAGCAGCGCCGGGACAGGGGACCTCACAGATACGCAGTATTTT.